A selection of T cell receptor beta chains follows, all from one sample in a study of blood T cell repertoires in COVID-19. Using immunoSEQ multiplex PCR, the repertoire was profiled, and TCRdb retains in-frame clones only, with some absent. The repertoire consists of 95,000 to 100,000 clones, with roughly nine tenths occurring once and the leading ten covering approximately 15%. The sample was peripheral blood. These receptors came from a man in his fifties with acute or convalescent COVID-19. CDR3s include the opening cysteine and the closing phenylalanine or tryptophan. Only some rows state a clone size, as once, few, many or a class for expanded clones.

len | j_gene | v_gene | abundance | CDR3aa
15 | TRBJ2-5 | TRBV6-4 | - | CASSLEAGLGETQYF
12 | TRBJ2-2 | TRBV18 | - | CASSPTTGELFF
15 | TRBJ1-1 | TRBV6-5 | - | CASSYFTGGRAEAFF
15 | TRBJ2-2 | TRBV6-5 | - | CASSYSGRSTGELFF
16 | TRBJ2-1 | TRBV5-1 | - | CASRPTLAGGGNEQFF
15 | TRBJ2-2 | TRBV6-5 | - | CASRGTALYTGELFF
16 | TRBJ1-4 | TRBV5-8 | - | CASSWGTGGFAEKLFF
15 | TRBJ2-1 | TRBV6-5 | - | CASSTRGGLYNEQFF
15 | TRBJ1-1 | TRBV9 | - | CASSSVRGSNTEAFF
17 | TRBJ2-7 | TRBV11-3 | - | CASSQRTGEVNSYEQYF
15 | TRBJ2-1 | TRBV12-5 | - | CASGLTQGGANEQFF
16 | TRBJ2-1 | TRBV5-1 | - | CASSKTTSGGGNEQFF
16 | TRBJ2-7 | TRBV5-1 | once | CASSLASVGGAAEQYF
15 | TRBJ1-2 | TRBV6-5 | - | CASSRNYREGYGYTF
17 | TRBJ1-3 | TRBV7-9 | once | CASSARQGTVSGNTIYF
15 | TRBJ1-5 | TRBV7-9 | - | CASSFGGSRNQPQHF
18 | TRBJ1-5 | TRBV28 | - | CASRDSDRVVLDNQPQHF
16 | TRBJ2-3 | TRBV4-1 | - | CASSQTSGDSTDTQYF
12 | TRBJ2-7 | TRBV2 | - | CASRVAGSEQYF
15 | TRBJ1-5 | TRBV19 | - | CASSTQARRDQPQHF
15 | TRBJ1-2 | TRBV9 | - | CASSGGTPASYGYTF
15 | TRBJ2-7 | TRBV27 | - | CASSPMGTGGYEQYF
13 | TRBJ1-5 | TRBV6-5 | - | CASSTGRNQPQHF
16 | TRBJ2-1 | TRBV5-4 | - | CASSLSGGLAYNEQFF
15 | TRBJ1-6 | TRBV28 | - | CASSLDPVFGSPLHF
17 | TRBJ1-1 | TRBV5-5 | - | CASSTIDRGVLTTEAFF
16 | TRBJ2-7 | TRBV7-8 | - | CASSLPLAGGSYEQYF
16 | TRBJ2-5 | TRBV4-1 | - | CASSQLGLAVQETQYF
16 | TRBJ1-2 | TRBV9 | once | CASSVLTVPEGNGYTF
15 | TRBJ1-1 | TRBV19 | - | CASSLADAGGTEAFF
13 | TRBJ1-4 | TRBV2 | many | CASSLASNEKLFF
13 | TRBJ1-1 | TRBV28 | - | CASTSEVNTEAFF
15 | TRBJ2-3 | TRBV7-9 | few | CASSSTSGGTDTQYF
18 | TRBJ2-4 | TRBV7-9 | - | CASSLLGAPKEAKNIQYF
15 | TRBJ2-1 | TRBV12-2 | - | CASRLLAGSYNEQFF
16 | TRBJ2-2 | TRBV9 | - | CASSVGAGGNTGELFF
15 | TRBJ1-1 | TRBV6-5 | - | CASSLLDSMNTEAFF
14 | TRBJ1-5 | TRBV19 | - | CASKFSNSNQPQHF
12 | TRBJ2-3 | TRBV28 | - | CASSLRLAHLHF
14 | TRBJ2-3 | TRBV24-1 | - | CATSGSIDLDTQYF
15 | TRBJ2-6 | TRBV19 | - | CASSQGGTGANVLTF
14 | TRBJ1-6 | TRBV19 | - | CASSIQGSNSPLHF
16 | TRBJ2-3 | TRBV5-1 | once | CASSLGTSGGTDTQYF
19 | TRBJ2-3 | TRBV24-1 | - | CATSDSIKWDIHGTDTQYF
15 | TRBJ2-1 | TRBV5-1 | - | CASSLALGLADEQFF
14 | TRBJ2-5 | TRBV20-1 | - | CSASSPSGDETQYF
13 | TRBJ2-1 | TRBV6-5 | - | CASKPALYNEQFF
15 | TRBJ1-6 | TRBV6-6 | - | CASRQPRDSNSPLHF
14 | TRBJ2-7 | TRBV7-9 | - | CASSFTGGGYEQYF
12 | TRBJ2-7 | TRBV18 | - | CASSPQQGEQYF